This passage covers 17 T cell receptor beta chains from one sample sequenced in a study of CD8 T cells in Susac syndrome. Random hexamers served to reverse transcribe about 0.45 to 1 ug RNA. TCRdb called the immunoSEQ multiplex PCR reads again in MiXCR, with one record for every CDR3 protein. The sample lists around 270,000 distinct CDR3 sequences, 85% seen once, with roughly 0.22% in the top ten. Sequenced material: CD8+ T cells from PBMCs. The receptor source for this set is a human donor with multiple sclerosis.

The V and J genes are TRBV28 and TRBJ2-4; weak D call: TRBD2 (6 bases). In germline, CDR1 is MDHEN, CDR2 SYDVKM. The CDR3 totals 17 residues. Trimming removed 6 bases from V and 0 bases from J, with 18 bases in between. CDR3 loop: CASRGFRLAAAKNIQYF. The CDR3 coding sequence is TGTGCCAGCAGGGGCTTTAGGTTAGCGGCAGCCAAAAACATTCAGTACTTC. Using reference TRBV28 and TRBJ2-4 for the parts outside the CDR3, the full variable domain is DVKVTQSSRYLVKRTGEKVFLECVQDMDHENMFWYRQDPGLGLRLIYFSYDVKMKEKGDIPEGYSVSREKKERFSLILESASTNQTSMYLCASRGFRLAAAKNIQYFGAGTRLSVL.

The table lists this clonotype with a few counts. The chain has TRBV4-1 and TRBJ1-1; D gene uncertain. This CDR3 is 15 amino acids long. V lost 4 bases and J 2 bases, leaving 14 bases between the germline ends. The germline V gene encodes CDR1 MGHRA and CDR2 YSYEKL. The CDR3 DNA follows: TGCGCCAGCAGCCCCTTCGGTGGGTACAACACTGAAGCTTTCTTT. Residues: CASSPFGGYNTEAFF.

The chain employs TRBV29-1 and TRBJ2-1; a weak D match, TRBD1 (6 bases). The germline V gene has CDR1 SQVTM and CDR2 ANQGSEA. CDR3 length: 12 amino acids. Deletions cut 5 bases from V and 10 bases from J, with 15 bases between. The CDR3 DNA sequence: TGCAGCGTTTACCCACAGGGCAACGAGCAGTTCTTC. Translated: CSVYPQGNEQFF.

The chain uses TRBV9 and TRBJ1-3; unclear D gene. The CDR3 has 17 amino acids. V shed 0 bases and J shed 0 bases, with 13 bases lying between them. The germline V gene has CDR1 SGDLS and CDR2 YYNGEE. In DNA form, the CDR3 reads TGTGCCAGCAGCGTAGAAGGTGGCGGGAGCTCTGGAAACACCATATATTTT. It codes for CASSVEGGGSSGNTIYF.

The chain combines TRBV9 with TRBJ2-3; TRBD2 matches 8 bases. The germline V gene has CDR1 SGDLS and CDR2 YYNGEE. This CDR3 has 16 residues. Trimming removed 3 bases from V and 4 bases from J; junction bases left unmatched: 10. The chain's CDR3 is CASSARLAGRPDTQYF. For the CDR3, the DNA is TGTGCCAGCAGCGCCCGCCTAGCGGGCCGACCAGATACGCAGTATTTT.

A word on this clonotype: Germline is not matched at one junction end, which may reflect a read error. The V call is TRBV7-9, the J call TRBJ1-2; D not resolved. CDR1 and CDR2 (germline): SEHNR, FQNEAQ (reference sequence). The length of the CDR3 is 12 residues. The CDR3 is CASSADSYGFTF. The CDR3 nucleotides read TGTGCCAGCAGCGCCGATTCTTATGGCTTCACCTTC.

This clonotype was observed a few times. The genes are TRBV7-6 and TRBJ2-5; 9 bases are shared with TRBD1. J gave up 4 bases and V 9 bases, and 6 bases lay outside the gene matches. This CDR3 spans 13 amino acids. Germline V gives CDR1 SGHVS, CDR2 FNYEAQ. The DNA for the CDR3 is TGTGCCAGTACACAGGGGGCGGGAGAGACCCAGTACTTC. It is translated as CASTQGAGETQYF.

The genes are TRBV6-2 or TRBV6-3 and TRBJ1-5; no firm D call. Germline CDR1 and CDR2: MNHEY and SVGEGT. The V end lost 0 bases, the J end lost 7 bases, and 13 bases lay between the germline ends. The CDR3 loop spans 15 amino acids. The CDR3 DNA is TGTGCCAGCAGTTACTCGAGAGGGCTGGGACAGCCCCAGCATTTT. Translation: CASSYSRGLGQPQHF.

This clonotype appeared once. The chain links TRBV19 to TRBJ2-1; 10 bases are shared with TRBD2. Germline V gene sequence: CDR1 LNHDA, CDR2 SQIVND (reference sequence). The CDR3 has 16 amino acids. Trimming took 5 bases from V and 6 from J; bases not matched to a gene: 10. Written as DNA, the CDR3 is TGTGCCAGTAGTGCTTGGCTAGCGGGAGCACCCAATGAGCAGTTCTTC. It encodes CASSAWLAGAPNEQFF.

The genes are TRBV7-9 and TRBJ1-2; the D gene is possibly TRBD1 (6 bases). With 4 bases removed from V and 1 base from J, the gap between germline ends came to 13 bases. Germline V lookup: CDR1 SEHNR, CDR2 FQNEAQ (reference sequence). This CDR3 has 15 residues. The CDR3 DNA is TGTGCCAGCAGCTCACAGGGACCGATTAACTATGGCTACACCTTC. It is translated as CASSSQGPINYGYTF.

V usage is TRBV7-8 and J usage is TRBJ1-1; D is possibly TRBD1 (6 bases). Germline-derived CDR1 and CDR2 are SGHVS and FQNEAQ. Trimming left V 8 bases short and J 3 bases short, with 16 bases between. The CDR3 is made up of 14 amino acids. The CDR3 region has the DNA TGTGCCAGCGTACAGACAGGTTTTTACACTGAAGCTTTCTTT. Translated, it gives CASVQTGFYTEAFF.

The V call is TRBV3-1, the J call TRBJ1-1; D unresolved. This CDR3 has 13 residues. In germline, CDR1 is LGHDT, CDR2 YNNKEL (reference sequence). V lost 0 bases, J lost 2 bases, and 4 bases lay in between. The CDR3 DNA reads as TGTGCCAGCAGCCAAGATGACAACACTGAAGCTTTCTTT. The encoded protein is CASSQDDNTEAFF.

The chain employs TRBV29-1 and TRBJ1-1; D not certain. This CDR3 has 10 amino acids. CDR1 and CDR2 from the germline V gene are SQVTM and ANQGSEA. V was cut by 5 bases and J by 5 bases, with 6 bases left in between. DNA for the CDR3: TGCAGCGTTCCAGGTACTGAAGCTTTCTTT. This translates into CSVPGTEAFF.

The chain couples TRBV15 to TRBJ2-1, with D tentatively TRBD2 (6 bases). Germline V lookup: CDR1 LNHNV, CDR2 YYDKDF (reference sequence). V shed 0 bases and J shed 0 bases, with 21 bases lying between them. CDR3 length equals 20 residues. CDR3 loop: CATSRERSSGLYNSYNEQFF. CDR3 DNA: TGTGCCACCAGCAGAGAACGGTCCAGCGGGCTATATAACTCCTACAATGAGCAGTTCTTC.

The rearrangement uses TRBV6-5 and TRBJ2-2; D is undetermined. The V gene's germline CDR1 is MNHEY and CDR2 SVGAGI. Trimming shortened V by 0 bases and J by 1 base, and 6 bases separated the two germline ends. The CDR3 is 15 amino acids. CDR3 DNA: TGTGCCAGCAGTTACTCGATTCTGAACACCGGGGAGCTGTTTTTT. This encodes CASSYSILNTGELFF.

The J gene is TRBJ1-5, the V gene TRBV18; D ambiguous. CDR1 and CDR2 from the germline V gene are KGHSH and LQKENI. The CDR3 is made up of 16 amino acids. The ends were cut back, 0 bases at V and 4 bases at J, with 13 bases in the middle. DNA of the CDR3: TGTGCCAGCTCACCACCGTTAGGAGATCTAAATCAGCCCCAGCATTTT. Its protein product is CASSPPLGDLNQPQHF.

The gene calls are TRBV30 and TRBJ1-5, with D unresolved. Per the germline V gene, CDR1 is GTSNPN and CDR2 is SVGIG (reference sequence). The V end was cut by 2 bases, the J end by 5 bases, with 10 bases between. The CDR3 consists of 13 residues. DNA of the CDR3: TGTGCCTGGAGTACCACCGAGGATCAGCCCCAGCATTTT. This codes for CAWSTTEDQPQHF.